This T cell receptor (beta chain) was sequenced in a study of metastatic and nonmetastatic thyroid tumors. Nobody among the patients had been given any treatment before thyroid surgery. This clone was observed a few times. The ends were cut back, 3 bases at V and 7 bases at J, with 13 bases in the middle. In germline, CDR1 is MNHNS, CDR2 SASEGT. The CDR3 extends over 13 amino acids. TCRdb reanalyzed the PCR reads with MiXCR. The repertoire holds a few thousand clones, with over 35% as singletons. The V call is TRBV6-1, the J call TRBJ2-7; D is possibly TRBD2 (5 bases). Sequencing was carried out using tumor tissue. The sequence derives from a male donor with papillary thyroid cancer or a benign thyroid nodule (not recorded which). Some clones in this sample may be carry-over from other donors' samples. CDR3 residues: CASSEEVGLEQYF. The CDR3 nucleotides are TGTGCCAGCAGTGAGGAGGTGGGGTTGGAGCAGTACTTC.